This TCR beta chain was captured in a study of blood T cell repertoires in COVID-19 (TCRdb year 2020). Background for the entire study: The collaborator samples originated in the United States, Italy and Spain and spanned the acute and convalescent phases of COVID-19. Subjects who had been exposed to COVID-19, were actively infected with it, or had recovered from it provided the deeply sampled blood TCRbeta repertoires that made up the dataset. The material from the prospective study consisted of cDNA or gDNA derived from T cells, B-cell-depleted T cells, or PBMCs. A freely available public database, intended as a resource for researchers studying the immune response to SARS-CoV-2, is where the repertoires were released. Where available, HLA class I and class II types were taken from metadata supplied by the sample provider and were not determined by assay-based typing. The samples were drawn from the first 160 participants of the ongoing ImmuneRACE study and from some 1,300 subjects provided by 6 global collaborators. The sample metadata nearly always contained a de-identified subject ID, COVID-19 status, age in years and sex.

The germline V gene sets CDR1 to SGHTA and CDR2 to FQGTGA. The CDR3 starts with the cysteine, ends with the phenylalanine, and has 15 residues. The retained sequence is limited to the CDR3, 45 bases, with the frame set at the first base. The germline V end is reduced by 3 bases and the J end by 8 bases; junction bases left unmatched: 2. With regard to this clone: The antigen this receptor binds is unknown. Base qualities are not recorded, but no much larger clone differs from it by a single base. The same CDR3 can be traced to other DNA sequences in this sample.

TCRbeta CDR3 regions were amplified from genomic DNA using the immunoSEQ Assay, a bias-controlled multiplex PCR. The original pipeline was this. Nucleated cell counts per sample were estimated from amplification of reference gene primers within the assay. To quantify the absolute abundance of each unique TCRbeta CDR3 rearrangement, sequence reads were collapsed and filtered. For each sample, productive Simpson clonality was calculated as the square root of Simpson's diversity index across productive rearrangements. In its TCRdb copy, this immuneACCESS table keeps in-frame sequences only and misses some clones. Where compared with another copy, unresolved V genes explain less than half of these, and the others have no known cause. V, J and clone size reflect that table, while D and trimming were determined from the DNA. The sample table records 150,000 to 200,000 clones; about three quarters of these occur just once. The ten largest clonotypes hold 26% of the sample.

On the study overall, not on this receptor specifically: The quantity of clinical and demographic metadata differed by source and by participant and was supplied without curation.

Whole blood was collected in K2EDTA tubes by collaborating institutions according to the institutions' own protocols. Collaborator samples were shipped for TCRbeta analysis as frozen whole blood, isolated PBMCs, or DNA extracted from either sample type. This sequence uses TRBV7-3 and TRBJ2-2, with TRBD2 identical over 14 junction bases. The source material was peripheral blood. This receptor was obtained from a woman aged 65 to 85 with acute or convalescent COVID-19. The nucleotides are TGTGCCAGCAGCTTGGGACTAGCGGGAGCGGGGGAGCTGTTTTTT. The translation is CASSLGLAGAGELFF.